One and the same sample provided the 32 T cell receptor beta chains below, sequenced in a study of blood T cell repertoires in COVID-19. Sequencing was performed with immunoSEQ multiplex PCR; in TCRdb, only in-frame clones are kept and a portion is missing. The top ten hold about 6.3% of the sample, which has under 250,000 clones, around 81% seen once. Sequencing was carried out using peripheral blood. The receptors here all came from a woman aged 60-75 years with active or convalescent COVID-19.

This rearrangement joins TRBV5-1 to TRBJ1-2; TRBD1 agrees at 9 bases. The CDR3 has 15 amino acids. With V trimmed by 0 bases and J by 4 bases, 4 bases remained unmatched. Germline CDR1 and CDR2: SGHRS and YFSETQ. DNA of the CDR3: TGCGCCAGCAGCTTGGACAGGGGGCATGGCTATGGCTACACCTTC. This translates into CASSLDRGHGYGYTF.

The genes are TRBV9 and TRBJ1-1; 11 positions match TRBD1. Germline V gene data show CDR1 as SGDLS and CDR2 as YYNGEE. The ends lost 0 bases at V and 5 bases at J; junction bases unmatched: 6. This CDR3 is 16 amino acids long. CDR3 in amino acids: CASSVVGGQGGTEAFF. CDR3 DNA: TGTGCCAGCAGCGTAGTTGGGGGACAGGGGGGTACTGAAGCTTTCTTT.

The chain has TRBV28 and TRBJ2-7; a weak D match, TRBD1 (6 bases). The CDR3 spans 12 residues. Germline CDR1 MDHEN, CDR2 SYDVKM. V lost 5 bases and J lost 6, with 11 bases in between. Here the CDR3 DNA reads TGTGCCAGCAGTCACCAGGGGCCCGAGCAGTACGTC. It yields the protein CASSHQGPEQYV.

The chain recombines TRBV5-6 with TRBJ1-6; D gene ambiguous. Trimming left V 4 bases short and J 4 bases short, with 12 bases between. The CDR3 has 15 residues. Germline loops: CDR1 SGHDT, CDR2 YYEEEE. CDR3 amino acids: CASSPGSPYNSPLHF. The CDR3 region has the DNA TGTGCCAGCAGCCCCGGGTCTCCGTATAATTCACCCCTCCACTTT.

The CDR3: CASSDQAWNEQFF. Written as DNA, the CDR3 is TGTGCCAGCAGTGATCAGGCGTGGAATGAGCAGTTCTTC. The V gene is TRBV25-1, the J gene TRBJ2-1; unclear D gene. This CDR3 region has 13 residues. Germline V CDR1 and CDR2: MGHDK, SYGVNS. V lost 3 bases and J 7 bases, leaving 10 bases between the germline ends. The entire variable domain, with the rest obtained from reference TRBV25-1 and TRBJ2-1, is as follows: EADIYQTPRYLVIGTGKKITLECSQTMGHDKMYWYQQDPGMELHLIHYSYGVNSTEKGDLSSESTVSRIRTEHFPLTLESARPSHTSQYLCASSDQAWNEQFFGPGTRLTVL.

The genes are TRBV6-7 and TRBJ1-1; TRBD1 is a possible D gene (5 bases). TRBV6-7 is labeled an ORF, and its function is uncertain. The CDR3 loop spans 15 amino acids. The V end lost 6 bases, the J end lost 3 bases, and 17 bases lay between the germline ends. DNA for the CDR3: TGTGCCAGCAGCCTGTCGGGGGGGTGTGACACTGAAGCTTTCTTT. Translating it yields CASSLSGGCDTEAFF.

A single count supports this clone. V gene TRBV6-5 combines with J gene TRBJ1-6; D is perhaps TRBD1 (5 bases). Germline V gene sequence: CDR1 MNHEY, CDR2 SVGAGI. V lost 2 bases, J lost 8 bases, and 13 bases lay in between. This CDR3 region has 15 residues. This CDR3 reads CASSYRRAVDSPLHF. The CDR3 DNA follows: TGTGCCAGCAGTTACCGCAGGGCGGTAGATTCACCCCTCCACTTT.

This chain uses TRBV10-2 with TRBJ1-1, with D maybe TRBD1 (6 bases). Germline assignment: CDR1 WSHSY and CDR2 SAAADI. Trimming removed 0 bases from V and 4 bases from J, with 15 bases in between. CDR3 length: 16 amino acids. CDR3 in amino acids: CASSESAGATSTEAFF. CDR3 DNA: TGCGCCAGCAGTGAGTCGGCAGGGGCTACCAGCACTGAAGCTTTCTTT.

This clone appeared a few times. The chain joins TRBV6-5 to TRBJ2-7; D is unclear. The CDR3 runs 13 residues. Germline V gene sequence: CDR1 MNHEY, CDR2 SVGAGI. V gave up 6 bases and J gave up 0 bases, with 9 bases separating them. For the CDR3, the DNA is TGTGCCAGCAGGGCTTCTTCCTCCTACGAGCAGTACGTC. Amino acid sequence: CASRASSSYEQYV.

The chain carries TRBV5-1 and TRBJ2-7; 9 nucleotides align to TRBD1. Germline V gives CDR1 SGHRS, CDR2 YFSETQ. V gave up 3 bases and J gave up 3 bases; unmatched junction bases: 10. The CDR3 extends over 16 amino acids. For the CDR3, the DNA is TGCGCCAGCAGCTCGTCGACAGGGGGATTAGGCTACGAGCAGTACTTC. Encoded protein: CASSSSTGGLGYEQYF.

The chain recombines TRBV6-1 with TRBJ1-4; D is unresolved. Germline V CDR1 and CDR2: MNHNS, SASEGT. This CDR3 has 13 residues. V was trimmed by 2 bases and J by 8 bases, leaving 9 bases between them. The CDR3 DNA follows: TGTGCCAGCAGTGAACAGGAGGGCGAAAAACTGTTTTTT. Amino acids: CASSEQEGEKLFF.

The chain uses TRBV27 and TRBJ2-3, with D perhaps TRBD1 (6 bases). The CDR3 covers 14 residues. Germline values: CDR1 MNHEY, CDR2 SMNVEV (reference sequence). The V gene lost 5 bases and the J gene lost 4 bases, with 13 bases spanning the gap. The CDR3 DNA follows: TGTGCCAGCAGTACTACAGGGTTTGCAGATACGCAGTATTTT. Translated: CASSTTGFADTQYF.

CDR3 in DNA: TGCAGCGTCTCGGGTAGCGGGGATGGCGAGCAGTACGTC. Its translation is CSVSGSGDGEQYV. The rearrangement joins TRBV29-1 to TRBJ2-7; 8 nucleotides align to TRBD2. CDR1 and CDR2 from the germline V gene are SQVTM and ANQGSEA. The CDR3 runs to 13 residues. The V gene end was trimmed by 6 bases and the J gene end by 6 bases; junction bases not matched to a gene: 10.

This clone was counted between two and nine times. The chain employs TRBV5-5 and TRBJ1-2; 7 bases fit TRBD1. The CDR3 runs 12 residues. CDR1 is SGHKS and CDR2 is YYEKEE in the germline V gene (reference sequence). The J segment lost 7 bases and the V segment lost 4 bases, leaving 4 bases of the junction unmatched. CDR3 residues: CASSPTGAGYTF. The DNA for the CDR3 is TGTGCCAGCAGCCCTACAGGGGCTGGCTACACCTTC.

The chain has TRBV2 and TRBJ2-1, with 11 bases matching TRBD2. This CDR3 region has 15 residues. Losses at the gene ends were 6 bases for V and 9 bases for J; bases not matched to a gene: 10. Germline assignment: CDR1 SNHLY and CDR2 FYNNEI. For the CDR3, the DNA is TGTGCCAGCAGACATAGCGGGGGGGCCCAAAGTGAGCAGTTCTTC. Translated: CASRHSGGAQSEQFF.

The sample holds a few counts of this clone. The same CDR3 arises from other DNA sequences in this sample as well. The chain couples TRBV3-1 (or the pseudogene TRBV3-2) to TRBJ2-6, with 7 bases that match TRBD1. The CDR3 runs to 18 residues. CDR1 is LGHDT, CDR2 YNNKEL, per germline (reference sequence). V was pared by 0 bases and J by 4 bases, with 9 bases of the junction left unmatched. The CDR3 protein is CASSQEDQGVGGANVLTF. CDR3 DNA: TGTGCCAGCAGCCAAGAGGATCAGGGGGTGGGGGGGGCCAACGTCCTGACTTTC.

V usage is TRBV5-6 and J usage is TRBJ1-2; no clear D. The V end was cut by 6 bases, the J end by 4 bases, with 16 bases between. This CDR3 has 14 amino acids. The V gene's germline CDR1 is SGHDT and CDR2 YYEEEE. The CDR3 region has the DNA TGTGCCAGCACTTTCATCGGGAAGCGCTATGGCTACACCTTC. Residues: CASTFIGKRYGYTF.

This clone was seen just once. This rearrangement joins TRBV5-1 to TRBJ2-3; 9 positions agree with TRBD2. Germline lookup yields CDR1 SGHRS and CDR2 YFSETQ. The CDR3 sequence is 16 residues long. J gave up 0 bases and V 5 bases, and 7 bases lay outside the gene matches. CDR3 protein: CASSAEREASTDTQYF. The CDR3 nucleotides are TGCGCCAGCAGTGCTGAGCGGGAGGCTAGCACAGATACGCAGTATTTT.

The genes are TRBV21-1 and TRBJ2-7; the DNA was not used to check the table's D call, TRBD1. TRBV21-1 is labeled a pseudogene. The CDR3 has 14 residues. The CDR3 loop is CASSKWDRAHEQYF. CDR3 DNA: TGTGCCAGCAGCAAGTGGGACAGGGCCCACGAGCAGTACTTC.

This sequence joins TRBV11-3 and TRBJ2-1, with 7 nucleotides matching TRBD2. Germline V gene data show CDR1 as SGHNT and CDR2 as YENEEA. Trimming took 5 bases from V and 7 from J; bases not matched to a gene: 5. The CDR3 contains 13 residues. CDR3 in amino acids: CASSREEGNEQFF. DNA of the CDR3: TGTGCCAGCAGCCGGGAGGAGGGGAATGAGCAGTTCTTC.

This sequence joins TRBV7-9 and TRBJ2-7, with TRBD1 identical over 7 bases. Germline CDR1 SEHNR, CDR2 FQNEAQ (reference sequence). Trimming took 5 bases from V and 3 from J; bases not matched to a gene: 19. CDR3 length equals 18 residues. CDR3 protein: CASSPIIPTTGLVYEQYF. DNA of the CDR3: TGTGCCAGCAGCCCCATTATACCTACGACAGGGTTGGTCTACGAGCAGTACTTC.

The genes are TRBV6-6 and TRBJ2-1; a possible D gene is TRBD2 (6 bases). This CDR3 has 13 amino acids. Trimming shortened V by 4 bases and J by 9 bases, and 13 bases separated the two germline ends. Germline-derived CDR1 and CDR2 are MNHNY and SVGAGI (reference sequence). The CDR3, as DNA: TGTGCCAGCAGTTTAGCGGCGCGGGGTGAGCAGTTCTTC. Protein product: CASSLAARGEQFF.

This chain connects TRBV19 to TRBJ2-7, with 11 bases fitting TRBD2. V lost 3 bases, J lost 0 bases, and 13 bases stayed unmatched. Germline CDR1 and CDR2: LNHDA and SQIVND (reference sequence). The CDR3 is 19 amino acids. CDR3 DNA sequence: TGTGCCAGTAGTATGGCCCACGGGACTAGCGGATCTAGCTCCTACGAGCAGTACTTC. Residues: CASSMAHGTSGSSSYEQYF.

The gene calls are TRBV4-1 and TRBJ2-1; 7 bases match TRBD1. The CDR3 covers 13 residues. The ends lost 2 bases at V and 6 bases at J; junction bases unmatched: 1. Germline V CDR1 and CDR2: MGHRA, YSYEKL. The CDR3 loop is CASSQNRGNEQFF. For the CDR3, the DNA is TGCGCCAGCAGCCAAAACAGGGGCAATGAGCAGTTCTTC.

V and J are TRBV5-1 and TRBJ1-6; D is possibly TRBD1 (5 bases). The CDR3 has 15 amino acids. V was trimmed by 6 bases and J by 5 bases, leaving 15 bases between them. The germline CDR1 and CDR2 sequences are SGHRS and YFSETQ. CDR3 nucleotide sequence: TGCGCCAGCACCTTAGGGGCCCAAAATAATTCACCCCTCCACTTT. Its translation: CASTLGAQNNSPLHF. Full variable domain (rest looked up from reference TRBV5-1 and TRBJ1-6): KAGVTQTPRYLIKTRGQQVTLSCSPISGHRSVSWYQQTPGQGLQFLFEYFSETQRNKGNFPGRFSGRQFSNSRSEMNVSTLELGDSALYLCASTLGAQNNSPLHFGNGTRLTVT.

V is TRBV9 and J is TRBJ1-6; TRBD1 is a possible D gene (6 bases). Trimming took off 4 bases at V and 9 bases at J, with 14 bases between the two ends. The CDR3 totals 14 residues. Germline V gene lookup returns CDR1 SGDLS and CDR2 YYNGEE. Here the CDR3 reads CASSPFGGTSPLHF. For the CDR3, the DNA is TGTGCCAGCAGCCCCTTTGGGGGCACTTCACCCCTCCACTTT.

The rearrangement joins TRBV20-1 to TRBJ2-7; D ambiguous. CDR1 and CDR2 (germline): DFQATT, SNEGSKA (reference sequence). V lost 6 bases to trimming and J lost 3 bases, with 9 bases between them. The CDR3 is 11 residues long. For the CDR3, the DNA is TGCAGTGCCCCTCGAGGCTACGAGCAGTACTTC. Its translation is CSAPRGYEQYF.

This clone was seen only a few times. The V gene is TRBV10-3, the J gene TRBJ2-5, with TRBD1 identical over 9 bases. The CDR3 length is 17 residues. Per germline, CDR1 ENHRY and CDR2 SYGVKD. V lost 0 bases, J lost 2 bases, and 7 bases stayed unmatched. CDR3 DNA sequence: TGTGCCATCAGTGAGTCCTTCGGGACAGGGCTTCAAGAGACCCAGTACTTC. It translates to CAISESFGTGLQETQYF.

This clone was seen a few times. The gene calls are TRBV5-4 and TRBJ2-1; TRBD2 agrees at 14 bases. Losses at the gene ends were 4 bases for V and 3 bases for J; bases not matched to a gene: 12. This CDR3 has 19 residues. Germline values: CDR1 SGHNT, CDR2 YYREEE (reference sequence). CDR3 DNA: TGTGCCAGCAGCGGCGGGACTAGCGGGAGAGGGGGTAACTACAATGAGCAGTTCTTC. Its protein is CASSGGTSGRGGNYNEQFF.

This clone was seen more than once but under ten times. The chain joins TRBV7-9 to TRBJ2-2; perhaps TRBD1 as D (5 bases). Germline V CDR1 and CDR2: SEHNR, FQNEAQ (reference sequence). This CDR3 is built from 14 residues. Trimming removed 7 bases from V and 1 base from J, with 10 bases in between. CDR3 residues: CASTETVNTGELFF. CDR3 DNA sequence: TGTGCCAGCACCGAGACAGTGAACACCGGGGAGCTGTTTTTT.

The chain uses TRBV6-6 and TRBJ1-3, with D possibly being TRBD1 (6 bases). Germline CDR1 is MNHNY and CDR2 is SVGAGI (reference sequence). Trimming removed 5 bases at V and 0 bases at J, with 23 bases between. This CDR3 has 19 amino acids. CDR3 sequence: CASSRRHSGTDSSGNTIYF. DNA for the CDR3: TGTGCCAGCAGTCGACGCCACTCCGGGACGGACAGCTCTGGAAACACCATATATTTT.

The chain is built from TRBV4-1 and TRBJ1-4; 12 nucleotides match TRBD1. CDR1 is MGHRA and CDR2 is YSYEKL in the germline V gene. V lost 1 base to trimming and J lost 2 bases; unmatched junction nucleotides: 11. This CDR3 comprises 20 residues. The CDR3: CASSQGGQGALWGTNEKLFF. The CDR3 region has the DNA TGCGCCAGCAGCCAAGGGGGACAGGGGGCCCTTTGGGGCACTAATGAAAAACTGTTTTTT.